This T cell receptor (beta chain) was sequenced in a study of cytomegalovirus exposure and HLA in healthy donors. The PCR contained 60 Vbeta and 13 Jbeta primers. Method: immunoSEQ multiplex PCR; TCRdb's copy keeps in-frame clones and lacks some. This table has roughly 180,000 clones, around 84% appearing once. V lost 1 base and J 6 bases, leaving 8 bases between the germline ends. Germline V gene sequence: CDR1 SEHNR, CDR2 FQNEAQ (reference sequence). This CDR3 is built from 13 residues. The chain links TRBV7-9 to TRBJ2-3; D is perhaps TRBD2 (5 bases). This clonotype was sampled from a girl aged 2-15 years in good health and CMV-seropositive. The material sequenced was PBMCs. This chain's CDR3 is CASSLGGADTQYF. The CDR3 bases are TGTGCCAGCAGCTTAGGGGGAGCGGATACGCAGTATTTT.